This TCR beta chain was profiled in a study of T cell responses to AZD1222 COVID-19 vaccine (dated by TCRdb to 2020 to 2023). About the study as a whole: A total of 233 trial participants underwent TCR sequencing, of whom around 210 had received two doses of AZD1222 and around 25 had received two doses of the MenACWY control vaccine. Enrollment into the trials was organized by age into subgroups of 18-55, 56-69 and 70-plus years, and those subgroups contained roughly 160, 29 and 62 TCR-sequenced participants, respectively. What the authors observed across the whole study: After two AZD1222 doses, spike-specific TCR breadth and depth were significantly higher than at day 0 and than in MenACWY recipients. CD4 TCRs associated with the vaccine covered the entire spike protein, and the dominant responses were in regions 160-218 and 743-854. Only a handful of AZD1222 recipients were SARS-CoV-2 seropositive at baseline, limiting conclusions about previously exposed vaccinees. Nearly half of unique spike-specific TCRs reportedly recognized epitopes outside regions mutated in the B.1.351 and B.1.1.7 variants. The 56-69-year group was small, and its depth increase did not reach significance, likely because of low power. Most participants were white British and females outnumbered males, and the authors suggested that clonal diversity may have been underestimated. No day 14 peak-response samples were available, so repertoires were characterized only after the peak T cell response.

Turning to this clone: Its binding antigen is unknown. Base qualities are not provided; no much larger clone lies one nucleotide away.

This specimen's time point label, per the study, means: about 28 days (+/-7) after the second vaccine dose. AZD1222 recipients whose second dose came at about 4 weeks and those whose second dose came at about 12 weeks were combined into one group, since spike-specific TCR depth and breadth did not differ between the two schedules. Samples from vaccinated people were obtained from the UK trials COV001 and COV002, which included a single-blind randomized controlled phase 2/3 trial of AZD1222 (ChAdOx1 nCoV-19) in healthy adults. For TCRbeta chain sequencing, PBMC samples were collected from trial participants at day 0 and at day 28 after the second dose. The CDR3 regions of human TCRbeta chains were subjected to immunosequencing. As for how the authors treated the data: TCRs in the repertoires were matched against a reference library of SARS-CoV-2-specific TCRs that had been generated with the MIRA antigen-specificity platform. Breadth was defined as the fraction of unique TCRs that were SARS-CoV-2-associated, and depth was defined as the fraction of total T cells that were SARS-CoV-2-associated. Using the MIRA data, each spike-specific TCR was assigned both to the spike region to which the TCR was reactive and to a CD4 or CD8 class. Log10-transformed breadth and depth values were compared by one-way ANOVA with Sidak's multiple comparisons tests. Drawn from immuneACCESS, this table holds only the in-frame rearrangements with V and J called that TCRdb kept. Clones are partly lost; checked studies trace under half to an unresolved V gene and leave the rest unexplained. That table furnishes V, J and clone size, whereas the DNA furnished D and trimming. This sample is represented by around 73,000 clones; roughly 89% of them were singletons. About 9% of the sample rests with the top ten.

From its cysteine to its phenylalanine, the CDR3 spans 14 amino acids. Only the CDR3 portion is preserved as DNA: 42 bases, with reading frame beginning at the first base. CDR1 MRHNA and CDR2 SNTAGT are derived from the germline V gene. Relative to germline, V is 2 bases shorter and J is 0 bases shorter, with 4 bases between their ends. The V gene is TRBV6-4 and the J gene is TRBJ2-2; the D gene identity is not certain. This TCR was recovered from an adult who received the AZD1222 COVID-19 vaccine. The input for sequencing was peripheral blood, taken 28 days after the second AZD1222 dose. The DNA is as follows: TGTGCCAGCAGTGACCGAACGAACACCGGGGAGCTGTTTTTT. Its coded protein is CASSDRTNTGELFF.